The rows below give T cell receptor beta chains drawn from one sample of a study of blood T cells in healthy people across ages. Using its own MiXCR run on the 5' RACE reads, TCRdb lists one record per CDR3 protein. Here the sample spans fewer than 800,000 distinct CDR3 sequences, roughly 25% being singletons. These records were also assigned to another study, of T cells of mothers and their children.

Input material: blood. These receptors were taken from a boy aged 5-17 years in good health. Each CDR3 is given with its conserved first and last residue. Fields, in order: J gene, clone size, D gene, V gene, CDR3 DNA, CDR3 protein. The D gene is left open where the match is weak. Size is omitted from some rows. Given values are once, few, many or a class for expanded clones.

j_gene: TRBJ1-2
abundance: few
d_gene: TRBD1
v_gene: TRBV7-9
CDR3nt: TGTGCCAGCAGAACAGGGGATTCGGGCTACACCTTC
CDR3aa: CASRTGDSGYTF

j_gene: TRBJ2-7
abundance: .
d_gene: .
v_gene: TRBV27
CDR3nt: TGTGCCAGCAGTTTCTTGAGCTCCTACGAGCAGTACTTC
CDR3aa: CASSFLSSYEQYF

j_gene: TRBJ1-2
abundance: .
d_gene: .
v_gene: TRBV19
CDR3nt: TGTGCCAGTAGTATAATTCCCAGTACTAACTATGGCTACACCTTC
CDR3aa: CASSIIPSTNYGYTF

j_gene: TRBJ2-7
abundance: .
d_gene: TRBD2
v_gene: TRBV14
CDR3nt: TGTGCCAGCAGCCAAGTCTCTAGCGGGAGGGCCTACGAGCAGTACTTC
CDR3aa: CASSQVSSGRAYEQYF

j_gene: TRBJ1-2
abundance: .
d_gene: TRBD1
v_gene: TRBV15
CDR3nt: TGTGCCACCAGCAGAGGAGGGGACAGCTATGGCTACACCTTC
CDR3aa: CATSRGGDSYGYTF

j_gene: TRBJ1-5
abundance: few
d_gene: .
v_gene: TRBV28
CDR3nt: TGTGCCAGCAGCCAAAGGGGTAGTCAGCCCCAGCATTTT
CDR3aa: CASSQRGSQPQHF

j_gene: TRBJ2-5
abundance: .
d_gene: .
v_gene: TRBV7-6
CDR3nt: TGTGCCAGCAGCACGGATTTCTCAGAGACCCAGTACTTC
CDR3aa: CASSTDFSETQYF

j_gene: TRBJ2-1
abundance: .
d_gene: .
v_gene: TRBV7-2
CDR3nt: TGTGCCAGCAGCTTCAAAACCTCCTACAATGAGCAGTTCTTC
CDR3aa: CASSFKTSYNEQFF

j_gene: TRBJ2-7
abundance: .
d_gene: TRBD1
v_gene: TRBV5-5
CDR3nt: TGTGCCAGCAGCTTAGTGGGACAGGTGGGTCCAGCGGAGGACGAGCAGTACTTC
CDR3aa: CASSLVGQVGPAEDEQYF

j_gene: TRBJ2-1
abundance: few
d_gene: .
v_gene: TRBV20-1
CDR3nt: TGCAGTGCGCCGGTTCACCGGGGCTACAATGAGCAGTTCTTC
CDR3aa: CSAPVHRGYNEQFF

j_gene: TRBJ2-7
abundance: few
d_gene: .
v_gene: TRBV12-3/TRBV12-4
CDR3nt: TGTGCCAGCAGTTTAGGACCCTTTCAGCGGGCGGACTACGAGCAGTACTTC
CDR3aa: CASSLGPFQRADYEQYF

j_gene: TRBJ1-2
abundance: many
d_gene: .
v_gene: TRBV3-1
CDR3nt: TGTGCCAGCAGCCAAGTGGGAGGAGGCTACACCTTC
CDR3aa: CASSQVGGGYTF

j_gene: TRBJ2-3
abundance: .
d_gene: .
v_gene: TRBV7-2
CDR3nt: TGTGCCAGCAGCTTAGTGCGCGGGGCAGATACGCAGTATTTT
CDR3aa: CASSLVRGADTQYF

j_gene: TRBJ1-2
abundance: .
d_gene: .
v_gene: TRBV20-1
CDR3nt: TGCAGTTCCTTAGTTAACTATGGCTACACCTTC
CDR3aa: CSSLVNYGYTF

j_gene: TRBJ1-1
abundance: few
d_gene: TRBD1
v_gene: TRBV7-9
CDR3nt: TGTGCCAGCAGCGCCCTCGGACAGGGGTACACTGAAGCTTTCTTT
CDR3aa: CASSALGQGYTEAFF

j_gene: TRBJ1-5
abundance: few
d_gene: .
v_gene: TRBV5-1
CDR3nt: TGCGCAAGCAGCCAGGACAGCTACAATCAGCCCCAGCATTTT
CDR3aa: CASSQDSYNQPQHF

j_gene: TRBJ2-1
abundance: few
d_gene: TRBD2
v_gene: TRBV29-1
CDR3nt: TGCAGCGTTGTCCAGCGGGGGGACTCCTACAATGAGCAGTTCTTC
CDR3aa: CSVVQRGDSYNEQFF

j_gene: TRBJ2-6
abundance: .
d_gene: .
v_gene: TRBV11-2
CDR3nt: TGTGCCAGCAGCTTTTTCAGGGGACCTCTCTCTGGGGCCAACGTCCTGACTTTC
CDR3aa: CASSFFRGPLSGANVLTF

j_gene: TRBJ2-4
abundance: few
d_gene: .
v_gene: TRBV7-2
CDR3nt: TGTGCCAGCAGCCACCGGAATAGAGCGGGAGCCAAAAACATTCAGTACTTC
CDR3aa: CASSHRNRAGAKNIQYF

j_gene: TRBJ2-7
abundance: few
d_gene: TRBD2
v_gene: TRBV7-2
CDR3nt: TGTGCCAGCAGCCGCCAGACTAGCGCCTACGAGCAGTACTTC
CDR3aa: CASSRQTSAYEQYF

j_gene: TRBJ2-3
abundance: .
d_gene: TRBD1
v_gene: TRBV28
CDR3nt: TGTGCCAGCAGTTTAGAAGGGACAGGGCAAACAGATACGCAGTATTTT
CDR3aa: CASSLEGTGQTDTQYF

j_gene: TRBJ1-3
abundance: .
d_gene: TRBD1
v_gene: TRBV12-3/TRBV12-4
CDR3nt: TGTGCCAGCACCCCAGGGCAGGGGGACACCATATATTTT
CDR3aa: CASTPGQGDTIYF

j_gene: TRBJ2-4
abundance: .
d_gene: .
v_gene: TRBV11-2
CDR3nt: TGTGCCAGCAGACTCGCAGGGCCAGCAAACATTCAGTACTTC
CDR3aa: CASRLAGPANIQYF

j_gene: TRBJ2-7
abundance: .
d_gene: TRBD2
v_gene: TRBV13
CDR3nt: TGTGCCAGCAGCTTACAGTCTAGCGGGAGATTGTCTTCCTACGAGCAGTACTTC
CDR3aa: CASSLQSSGRLSSYEQYF

j_gene: TRBJ1-1
abundance: .
d_gene: .
v_gene: TRBV11-3
CDR3nt: TGTGCCAGCAGCACCTTCGAGGGTACTGAAGCTTTCTTT
CDR3aa: CASSTFEGTEAFF

j_gene: TRBJ2-6
abundance: .
d_gene: TRBD1
v_gene: TRBV29-1
CDR3nt: TGCAGCGCTCTGATCAGGGGGCTCGGGGCCAACGTCCTGACTTTC
CDR3aa: CSALIRGLGANVLTF

j_gene: TRBJ2-7
abundance: few
d_gene: TRBD2
v_gene: TRBV20-1
CDR3nt: TGCAGTGCGGGAGAGCCGCTAGCGGGAGACAATGAGCAGTACTTC
CDR3aa: CSAGEPLAGDNEQYF

j_gene: TRBJ2-3
abundance: .
d_gene: TRBD2
v_gene: TRBV27
CDR3nt: TGTGCCAGCAGTTCCTGGACTAGCAGAGACACAGATACGCAGTATTTT
CDR3aa: CASSSWTSRDTDTQYF

j_gene: TRBJ1-2
abundance: few
d_gene: .
v_gene: TRBV12-3/TRBV12-4
CDR3nt: TGTGCCAGCAGTTTAATTCTGGGGGGGACCTATGGCTACACCTTC
CDR3aa: CASSLILGGTYGYTF

j_gene: TRBJ2-6
abundance: many
d_gene: .
v_gene: TRBV12-3/TRBV12-4
CDR3nt: TGTGCCAGCAGCCCCCCAGGGTCCGGGGCCAACGTCCTGACTTTC
CDR3aa: CASSPPGSGANVLTF

j_gene: TRBJ2-5
abundance: .
d_gene: .
v_gene: TRBV29-1
CDR3nt: TGCAGCGTTGAGGGGCGGGCTAGCCAAGAGACCCAGTACTTC
CDR3aa: CSVEGRASQETQYF